Listed below are T cell receptor beta chains from one sample, sequenced in a study of synovial regulatory T cells in juvenile arthritis. The table came from immunoSEQ multiplex PCR; TCRdb's copy has only in-frame clones and leaves some out. The listing contains roughly 1,200 clones. Sequenced sample: Treg cells from blood. These receptor sequences come from a donor aged 2-35 years with juvenile idiopathic arthritis. Each CDR3 is given with its conserved first and last residue. Each record gives: clone size, V gene, J gene, CDR3 protein. The size field is filled for only some rows; it gives once, few, many or a size class.

medium-sized	TRBV7-8	TRBJ1-1	CASSLEGGTEAFF
medium-sized	TRBV9	TRBJ1-6	CASSVRDRGFPPLHF
medium-sized	TRBV14	TRBJ1-1	CASSPRGMNTEAFF
.	TRBV7-2	TRBJ1-2	CASSLGYYGYTF
medium-sized	TRBV6-5	TRBJ2-1	CASTPTYNSYNEQFF
medium-sized	TRBV30	TRBJ2-2	CAWWDRDHGELFF
medium-sized	TRBV15	TRBJ2-2	CATSSGSGVNTGELFF
medium-sized	TRBV18	TRBJ1-1	CASSSSGGAVTEAFF
medium-sized	TRBV6-5	TRBJ1-1	CASSSGSYTEAFF
medium-sized	TRBV18	TRBJ1-1	CASSPKVSGTAEAFF
medium-sized	TRBV12-2	TRBJ2-7	CASRLKGGGQGTYEQYF
medium-sized	TRBV18	TRBJ2-1	CASSPLGGGLRDEQFF
medium-sized	TRBV7-2	TRBJ2-7	CASSLQYEQYF
medium-sized	TRBV11-2	TRBJ2-3	CASAYGQGIADTQYF
medium-sized	TRBV5-1	TRBJ2-3	CASSPTGTGIFEDTQYF
.	TRBV5-5	TRBJ2-1	CASSLRGLGSYNEQFF
medium-sized	TRBV28	TRBJ2-5	CASSSDRDRGLETQYF
.	TRBV11-2	TRBJ2-3	CASSLGLAKSTDTQYF
medium-sized	TRBV9	TRBJ2-3	CASSLTSGETDTQYF
medium-sized	TRBV6-5	TRBJ2-3	CASSYSGTGTDTQYF
medium-sized	TRBV19	TRBJ2-1	CASSIRLAGGFHYKSYNEQFF
medium-sized	TRBV4-1	TRBJ2-7	CASSQVAGEQYF
medium-sized	TRBV6-1	TRBJ1-1	CASSVGGVTEAFF
medium-sized	TRBV29-1	TRBJ1-2	CSVRTGGSYGYTF
medium-sized	TRBV30	TRBJ1-1	CAWSRTGSTEAFF
medium-sized	TRBV4-1	TRBJ2-6	CASSHLGQVTLWGANVLTF
medium-sized	TRBV10-3	TRBJ1-1	CAISRESMNTEAFF
medium-sized	TRBV2	TRBJ1-5	CASRSGNQPQHF
medium-sized	TRBV30	TRBJ2-2	CAWSVGLAGNGELFF
medium-sized	TRBV21-1	TRBJ2-7	CASSKGGTGVHEQYF
medium-sized	TRBV4-2	TRBJ1-3	CASSQEVGALDTIYF
medium-sized	TRBV5-4	TRBJ2-7	CASSLGSDGPYEQYF
medium-sized	TRBV7-9	TRBJ1-6	CASSFFRDKNSPLHF
medium-sized	TRBV7-2	TRBJ2-1	CASSSYRGGNEQFF
medium-sized	TRBV10-3	TRBJ1-1	CAIRTAMNTEAFF
.	TRBV27	TRBJ2-5	CASRRLGGQYQETQYF
medium-sized	TRBV5-6	TRBJ2-1	CASSPRRGGLKRDEQFF
.	TRBV9	TRBJ2-3	CASSAPARNRGRDTQYF
.	TRBV6-5	TRBJ2-5	CASSSLIRFGDEQYF
medium-sized	TRBV11-2	TRBJ2-5	CASGNWDQETQYF
medium-sized	TRBV6-5	TRBJ1-2	CASSYGTGKATF
medium-sized	TRBV2	TRBJ2-7	CASSDCWVGAEDVYEQYF
medium-sized	TRBV6-1	TRBJ2-6	CASSVGTGFPGANVLTF
large	TRBV5-1	TRBJ1-1	CASSSPTGDNEAFF
medium-sized	TRBV5-4	TRBJ2-5	CASSRGGSAAETQYF
medium-sized	TRBV15	TRBJ2-7	CATSRFGLANLKF
medium-sized	TRBV6-6	TRBJ1-6	CASKPMGTVNSPLHF
medium-sized	TRBV6-6	TRBJ2-3	CASIRGGATDTQYF
medium-sized	TRBV6-1	TRBJ1-2	CASSLDRLRSYGYTF
medium-sized	TRBV11-3	TRBJ2-1	CASSFHSGSPPNEQFF
medium-sized	TRBV5-1	TRBJ1-3	CASSLEVGGLTGNTIYF
medium-sized	TRBV15	TRBJ2-7	CATSRRDRRNEQYF
medium-sized	TRBV5-4	TRBJ1-2	CASSLDRTGGAYGYTF
medium-sized	TRBV11-2	TRBJ2-7	CASSLSAFGGGRSYEQYF